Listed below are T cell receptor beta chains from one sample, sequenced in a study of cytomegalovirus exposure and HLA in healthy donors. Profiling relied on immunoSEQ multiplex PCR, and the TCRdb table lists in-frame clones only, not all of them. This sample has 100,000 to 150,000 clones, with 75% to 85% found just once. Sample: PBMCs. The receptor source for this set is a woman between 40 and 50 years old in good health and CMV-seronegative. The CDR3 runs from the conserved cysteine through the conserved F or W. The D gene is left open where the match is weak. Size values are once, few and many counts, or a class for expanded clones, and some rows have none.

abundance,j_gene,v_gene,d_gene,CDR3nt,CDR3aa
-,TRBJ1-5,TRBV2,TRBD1,TGTGCCATCCAGGGGGTCGGTGGTCAGCCCCAGCATTTT,CAIQGVGGQPQHF
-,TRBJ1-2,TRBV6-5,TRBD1,TGTGCCAGCAGTAGAATTACAGGGGGCAGTTCGGGCTACACCTTC,CASSRITGGSSGYTF
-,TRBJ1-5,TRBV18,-,TGTGCCAGCTCACTAAGCGGAGGCCTATATAGCAATCAGCCCCAGCATTTT,CASSLSGGLYSNQPQHF
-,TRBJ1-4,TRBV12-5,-,TGTGCTAGTGGTCACGGGATGACTAATGAAAAACTGTTTTTT,CASGHGMTNEKLFF
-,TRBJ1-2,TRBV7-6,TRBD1,TGTGCCAGCAGCCCGGGACAGGGGACCTATGGCTACACCTTC,CASSPGQGTYGYTF
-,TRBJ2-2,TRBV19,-,TGTGCCAGTAGTCTACAGGGTGTCGGGGAGCTGTTTTTT,CASSLQGVGELFF
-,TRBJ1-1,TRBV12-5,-,TGTGCTAGTGGTTTGGTCCGGGTACGGGGCACTGAAGCTTTCTTT,CASGLVRVRGTEAFF
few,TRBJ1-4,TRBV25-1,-,TGTGCCAGCAGGGATAGCCATGAAAAACTGTTTTTT,CASRDSHEKLFF
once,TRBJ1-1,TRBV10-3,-,TGTGCCATCAGTATAGTACAGGGGAACACTGAAGCTTTCTTT,CAISIVQGNTEAFF
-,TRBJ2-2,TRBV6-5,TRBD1,TGTGCCAGCAGTTCCCGGACCGGGACAGGGCCCGGGGAGCTGTTTTTT,CASSSRTGTGPGELFF
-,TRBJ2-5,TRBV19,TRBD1,TGTGCCAGTAGTACCACAGGGGTCTCAGAGACCCAGTACTTC,CASSTTGVSETQYF
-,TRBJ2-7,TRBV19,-,TGTGCCAGTAGTATGCGGGCGGGAATAGGCGAGCAGTACTTC,CASSMRAGIGEQYF
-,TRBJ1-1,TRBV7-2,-,TGTGCCAGCAGCCCGGGGGGGGGCCCCACTGAAGCTTTCTTT,CASSPGGGPTEAFF
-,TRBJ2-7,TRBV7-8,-,TGTGCCAGCAGCTTCTCAGGGCGAGAGCAGTACTTC,CASSFSGREQYF